This T cell receptor beta chain was documented in a study of T cells in localized non-small cell lung cancer. General study points: Clonality of T cells reached its maximum in uninvolved adjacent lung, surpassing tumor.

In this sample, this clone turned up a few times. Antigen: not known. Profiled with immunoSEQ multiplex PCR; TCRdb holds only in-frame clones, not every one. Found here are around 28,000 clones, approximately 90% of them singletons; the top ten hold approximately 3%. Germline V gives CDR1 LNHDA, CDR2 SQIVND (reference sequence). Deletions cut 5 bases from V and 8 bases from J, with 12 bases between. This CDR3 has 12 residues. The source material was peripheral blood, sampled before any cancer treatment. The chain links TRBV19 to TRBJ1-1; D possibly corresponds to TRBD1 (6 bases). The clonotype was recovered from a woman aged 18-49 years with stage I lung adenocarcinoma. In nucleotides, the CDR3 is TGTGCCAGTAGTCCAAGGACAGCCGAAGCTTTCTTT. Translated, it gives CASSPRTAEAFF.